These 27 T cell receptor beta chains share one sample of origin, sequenced in a study of blood T cell repertoires in COVID-19. Repertoires were generated with immunoSEQ multiplex PCR, while TCRdb's copy carries only in-frame clones and drops some. The sample lists some 250,000 clones, more than 70% seen once, with just under 1% in the top ten. The sequenced sample consisted of peripheral blood. Receptors originate from a woman between 35 and 50 years old who had recovered from COVID-19.

This chain joins TRBV9 and TRBJ2-3; 7 bases map to TRBD2. V lost 3 bases, J lost 6 bases, and 1 base stayed unmatched. This CDR3 is built from 12 residues. CDR1 SGDLS and CDR2 YYNGEE come from the germline V gene. CDR3: CASSALADTQYF. The DNA for the CDR3 is TGTGCCAGCAGCGCACTAGCGGATACGCAGTATTTT.

This clone was counted a single time. The CDR3 coding sequence is TGTGCCAGCAGTCGACCTAGCGGGAGTCCCTACGAGCAGTACTTC. Translation gives CASSRPSGSPYEQYF. The chain is built from TRBV6-5 and TRBJ2-7; TRBD2 agrees at 10 bases. V shed 5 bases and J 2 bases; nucleotides not matched to a gene: 6. Germline V gives CDR1 MNHEY, CDR2 SVGAGI. The CDR3 sequence is 15 residues long.

This chain joins TRBV4-3 and TRBJ1-2; D perhaps matches TRBD1 (5 bases). The V end was cut by 0 bases, the J end by 4 bases, with 9 bases between. The germline V gene encodes CDR1 LGHNA and CDR2 YSLEER. The CDR3 spans 14 residues. CDR3 bases: TGCGCCAGCAGCCAAGATTGGGGCCCCTATGGCTACACCTTC. It encodes CASSQDWGPYGYTF.

The CDR3 nucleotides are TGTGCCAGCAGCTTAGGACTGGGGCCTAATGAAAAACTGTTTTTT. It codes for CASSLGLGPNEKLFF. The chain combines TRBV7-8 with TRBJ1-4, with a tentative D call TRBD1 (5 bases). CDR1 SGHVS and CDR2 FQNEAQ come from the germline V gene. The CDR3 has 15 amino acids. V lost 1 base and J 3 bases, leaving 9 bases between the germline ends.

The chain is built from TRBV4-3 and TRBJ2-3, with 7 bases aligning to TRBD2. The CDR3 loop spans 15 amino acids. The trim removed 1 base at V and 2 bases at J, leaving 3 bases unmatched. CDR1 and CDR2 from the germline V gene are LGHNA and YSLEER. The CDR3 protein is CASSQGERDTDTQYF. CDR3 bases: TGCGCCAGCAGCCAAGGCGAGCGGGACACAGATACGCAGTATTTT.

This clone was observed once. The genes are TRBV9 and TRBJ2-3; possible D gene TRBD2, 6 bases. Trimming shortened V by 2 bases and J by 0 bases, and 7 bases separated the two germline ends. Per germline, CDR1 SGDLS and CDR2 YYNGEE. CDR3 length: 14 residues. CDR3 nucleotide sequence: TGTGCCAGCAGCGTGGGGACTAGCACAGATACGCAGTATTTT. Its protein product is CASSVGTSTDTQYF. Full variable domain (missing parts from reference TRBV9 and TRBJ2-3): DSGVTQTPKHLITATGQRVTLRCSPRSGDLSVYWYQQSLDQGLQFLIQYYNGEERAKGNILERFSAQQFPDLHSELNLSSLELGDSALYFCASSVGTSTDTQYFGPGTRLTVL.

This clone was found once. The V and J genes are TRBV6-1 and TRBJ1-2, with a possible D match to TRBD1 (5 bases). V shed 1 base and J shed 6 bases, with 12 bases lying between them. Germline-derived CDR1 and CDR2 are MNHNS and SASEGT. The CDR3 is 14 amino acids. The CDR3 nucleotides read TGTGCCAGCAGTGAAGGGGCAGGGAGGGATGGCTACACCTTC. Translation: CASSEGAGRDGYTF.

This clone was seen once. V and J are TRBV18 and TRBJ1-3, with 7 bases aligning to TRBD1. Looked up from germline, CDR1 is KGHSH and CDR2 is LQKENI. The J segment lost 0 bases and the V segment lost 3 bases, leaving 8 bases of the junction unmatched. The CDR3 has 17 residues. CDR3 loop: CASSPLPGGTSGNTIYF. CDR3 sequence (DNA): TGTGCCAGCTCACCCCTCCCAGGGGGGACCTCTGGAAACACCATATATTTT.

The rearrangement uses TRBV28 and TRBJ1-2; possible D gene TRBD1, 5 bases. Trimming took 7 bases from V and 8 from J, leaving 14 bases between them. Germline-derived CDR1 and CDR2 are MDHEN and SYDVKM. This CDR3 spans 12 amino acids. This chain's CDR3 is CASTTGVSGYTF. The CDR3, as DNA: TGTGCCAGCACAACGGGGGTATCCGGCTACACCTTC.

The chain couples TRBV23-1 to TRBJ1-4; possibly TRBD1 for D (5 bases). TRBV23-1 falls under the ORF class, with uncertain function. This CDR3 is built from 16 residues. V gave up 0 bases and J gave up 4 bases, with 12 bases separating them. DNA for the CDR3: TGCGCCAGCAGTCAATCCATGGGGCAGCGTAATGAAAAACTGTTTTTT. This translates into CASSQSMGQRNEKLFF.

This sequence joins TRBV7-9 and TRBJ1-1; TRBD1 is a possible D gene (6 bases). The V end was cut by 5 bases, the J end by 5 bases, with 12 bases between. Germline CDR1 and CDR2: SEHNR and FQNEAQ (reference sequence). The CDR3 length is 13 residues. The CDR3 protein is CASSPLGGTEAFF. The CDR3 coding sequence is TGTGCCAGCAGCCCGCTAGGGGGTACTGAAGCTTTCTTT.

This clone appeared once. Here the CDR3 reads CASSLTTSGYSYNEQFF. CDR3 coding DNA: TGTGCCAGCAGCTTAACCACTAGCGGGTACTCCTACAATGAGCAGTTCTTC. This rearrangement joins TRBV7-6 to TRBJ2-1; 9 bases are shared with TRBD2. V was clipped by 2 bases and J by 0 bases; unmatched bases: 5. There are 17 residues in the CDR3. Germline V lookup: CDR1 SGHVS, CDR2 FNYEAQ.

This sequence joins TRBV3-1 (or the pseudogene TRBV3-2) and TRBJ2-7, with 7 bases matching TRBD2. J gave up 1 base and V 4 bases, and 10 bases lay outside the gene matches. The CDR3 covers 16 residues. The germline CDR1 and CDR2 sequences are LGHDT and YNNKEL (reference sequence). The CDR3 coding sequence is TGTGCCAGCAGCCTTGCGGGTAGCGGGTTGTCCTACGAGCAGTACTTC. It is translated as CASSLAGSGLSYEQYF.

The chain is built from TRBV7-9 and TRBJ2-6; a possible D gene is TRBD1 (6 bases). This CDR3 contains 19 residues. Germline V CDR1 and CDR2: SEHNR, FQNEAQ (reference sequence). V lost 4 bases, J lost 0 bases, and 19 bases lay in between. The CDR3 coding sequence is TGTGCCAGCAGCTCCCGCCCGGGGACAAAAGGCTCTGGGGCCAACGTCCTGACTTTC. Translation gives CASSSRPGTKGSGANVLTF.

The chain has TRBV9 and TRBJ2-6; unclear D gene. This CDR3 is built from 13 residues. Trimming removed 3 bases at V and 4 bases at J, with 5 bases between. CDR1 is SGDLS, CDR2 YYNGEE, per germline. The chain's CDR3 is CASSDLGANVLTF. CDR3 DNA: TGTGCCAGCAGCGACTTGGGGGCCAACGTCCTGACTTTC.

The J gene is TRBJ2-7, the V gene TRBV6-5; 9 bases fit TRBD2. V lost 6 bases and J lost 2; bases outside the gene matches: 5. The germline CDR1 and CDR2 sequences are MNHEY and SVGAGI. The CDR3 runs 14 residues. The CDR3 nucleotides are TGTGCCAGCAGGTATAGCGGGGGTACCTACGAGCAGTACGTC. This sequence encodes CASRYSGGTYEQYV.

A few counts support this clone. This rearrangement joins TRBV24-1 to TRBJ1-6; 9 bases line up with TRBD1. The V segment lost 7 bases and the J segment 9 bases; nucleotides outside the gene matches: 6. Germline V gene data show CDR1 as KGHDR and CDR2 as SFDVKD. The CDR3 runs to 14 residues. This CDR3 reads CATRTDRGSSPLHF. CDR3 DNA sequence: TGTGCCACCAGAACCGACAGGGGGAGTTCACCCCTCCACTTT.

The rearrangement links TRBV7-9 to TRBJ2-7; TRBD1 agrees at 11 bases. Germline CDR1 is SEHNR and CDR2 is FQNEAQ (reference sequence). The CDR3 runs 15 residues. J was trimmed by 0 bases and V by 3 bases; bases with no gene match: 1. CDR3 bases: TGTGCCAGCAGCTTGGGGACAGGGGGCTCCTACGAGCAGTACGTC. It encodes CASSLGTGGSYEQYV.

The V gene is TRBV5-6, the J gene TRBJ1-2; TRBD1 matches 9 bases. J was trimmed by 2 bases and V by 4 bases; bases with no gene match: 6. The CDR3 sequence is 15 residues long. From germline, CDR1 is SGHDT and CDR2 YYEEEE. Here the CDR3 DNA reads TGTGCCAGCAGCCACCCGGGACAGGGAAACTATGGCTACACCTTC. It codes for CASSHPGQGNYGYTF.

The genes are TRBV19 and TRBJ1-2, with a weak D call TRBD1 (6 bases). Germline values: CDR1 LNHDA, CDR2 SQIVND (reference sequence). The CDR3 length is 13 residues. With 6 bases removed from V and 7 bases from J, the gap between germline ends came to 15 bases. CDR3 loop: CASSLGAGTGYTF. The CDR3 nucleotides read TGTGCCAGTAGCCTGGGGGCCGGAACTGGCTACACCTTC.

V usage is TRBV21-1 and J usage is TRBJ2-5; the table names TRBD2, a call not compared with the DNA. TRBV21-1 is flagged as a pseudogene. CDR3 length equals 19 residues. The CDR3 protein is CASSKVPKTSGTQQETQYF. In DNA form, the CDR3 reads TGTGCCAGCAGCAAAGTCCCTAAGACTAGCGGGACCCAACAAGAGACCCAGTACTTC.

This chain links TRBV4-1 with TRBJ2-4; 12 bases map to TRBD2. The CDR3 extends over 21 amino acids. Germline-derived CDR1 and CDR2 are MGHRA and YSYEKL. After removal of 0 bases from V and 0 bases from J, the junction contained 12 bases not matched to a gene. The DNA for the CDR3 is TGCGCCAGCAGCCAAGATCGGACCCCGGGACTAGCGGGCGCAGCCAAAAACATTCAGTACTTC. Translating it yields CASSQDRTPGLAGAAKNIQYF.

As for this clone: This same CDR3 is encoded by further DNA sequences in the sample. The gene calls are TRBV19 and TRBJ2-3, with 7 nucleotides matching TRBD2. Germline trimming cut 3 bases from V and 6 bases from J; bases unmatched to any gene: 6. The CDR3 is made up of 14 amino acids. Germline CDR1 reads LNHDA; CDR2 reads SQIVND (reference sequence). CDR3: CASSIRAGADTQYF. In nucleotides, the CDR3 is TGTGCCAGTAGTATTCGGGCGGGAGCGGATACGCAGTATTTT. Filled out from reference TRBV19 and TRBJ2-3, the complete variable domain reads DGGITQSPKYLFRKEGQNVTLSCEQNLNHDAMYWYRQDPGQGLRLIYYSQIVNDFQKGDIAEGYSVSREKKESFPLTVTSAQKNPTAFYLCASSIRAGADTQYFGPGTRLTVL.

Worth noting for this clone: Other nucleotide sequences in the sample specify the same CDR3. V usage is TRBV5-1 and J usage is TRBJ2-5; D gene ambiguous. This CDR3 contains 13 residues. The germline CDR1 and CDR2 sequences are SGHRS and YFSETQ. Between the trimmed V and J ends, which lost 0 bases and 5 bases, there was a span of 8 bases. Here the CDR3 DNA reads TGCGCCAGCAGCTTGGGAGCGAGGGAGACCCAGTACTTC. Its protein product is CASSLGARETQYF. Looking up the rest from reference TRBV5-1 and TRBJ2-5 gives the full variable domain: KAGVTQTPRYLIKTRGQQVTLSCSPISGHRSVSWYQQTPGQGLQFLFEYFSETQRNKGNFPGRFSGRQFSNSRSEMNVSTLELGDSALYLCASSLGARETQYFGPGTRLLVL.

This clone was counted only a few times. This chain connects TRBV7-9 to TRBJ2-2, with D possibly TRBD1 on 6 matching bases. Between the trimmed V and J ends, which lost 5 bases and 5 bases, there was a span of 12 bases. The CDR3 consists of 14 residues. Germline CDR1 reads SEHNR; CDR2 reads FQNEAQ (reference sequence). In DNA, the CDR3 is TGTGCCAGCAGCATAAGAGGGGGTACCGGGGAGCTGTTTTTT. Its protein is CASSIRGGTGELFF.

The V and J genes are TRBV6-6 and TRBJ2-2; TRBD1 is a possible D gene (5 bases). The V end lost 2 bases, the J end lost 8 bases, and 6 bases lay between the germline ends. Germline loops: CDR1 MNHNY, CDR2 SVGAGI (reference sequence). The CDR3 covers 12 residues. The CDR3 nucleotides read TGTGCCAGCAGTTACGGGGCGGGGGAGCTGTTTTTT. Protein product: CASSYGAGELFF.

J is TRBJ2-3 and V is TRBV7-2; TRBD2 agrees at 7 bases. The CDR3 covers 17 residues. V lost 1 base and J lost 2; bases outside the gene matches: 9. Germline V gene lookup returns CDR1 SGHTA and CDR2 FQGNSA. The CDR3: CASSLVGSGPLTDTQYF. CDR3 nucleotide sequence: TGTGCCAGCAGCTTAGTGGGTAGCGGGCCCCTCACAGATACGCAGTATTTT. Based on the CDR3 plus reference TRBV7-2 and TRBJ2-3, the full variable domain is GAGVSQSPSNKVTEKGKDVELRCDPISGHTALYWYRQSLGQGLEFLIYFQGNSAPDKSGLPSDRFSAERTGGSVSTLTIQRTQQEDSAVYLCASSLVGSGPLTDTQYFGPGTRLTVL.